In its sample, the clone carrying this TCR beta chain was seen many times. The sample originates from a study of T cells after yellow fever vaccination. Germline CDR1 and CDR2: LGHNA and YNFKEQ. The CDR3 has 21 residues. The V and J ends lost 0 bases and 0 bases, in that order; junction bases with no gene match: 13. Each CDR3 protein gets one entry after TCRdb re-called the 5' RACE reads with MiXCR. This sample has about 63,000 distinct CDR3 sequences, with roughly 7.3% found just once. The origin of this receptor is a man younger than 40 who received the YFV17D yellow fever vaccine. This chain uses TRBV4-2 with TRBJ2-2; TRBD2 agrees at 10 bases. Sample: CD8+ T cells sorted from PBMCs, taken 15 days after the yellow fever booster vaccination. The CDR3 DNA follows: TGTGCCAGCAGCCAAGAACGTCTGGGGCTAGCGGGAGTTTCGAACACCGGGGAGCTGTTTTTT. Translation: CASSQERLGLAGVSNTGELFF.